Shown below are 24 T cell receptor beta chains from a single sample sequenced in a study of blood T cell repertoires in COVID-19. Sequencing was performed with immunoSEQ multiplex PCR; in TCRdb, only in-frame clones are kept and a portion is missing. The repertoire holds approximately 220,000 clones, with about 90% as singletons. The specimen sequenced was peripheral blood. These receptors were taken from a woman between 45 and 60 years old with acute or convalescent COVID-19.

This clone was observed a single time. The genes are TRBV9 and TRBJ1-2; TRBD1 is a possible D gene (5 bases). There are 13 residues in the CDR3. Trimming removed 0 bases at V and 5 bases at J, with 8 bases between. Germline values: CDR1 SGDLS, CDR2 YYNGEE. The CDR3 region is CASSVVEGYGYTF. Written as DNA, the CDR3 is TGTGCCAGCAGCGTAGTGGAGGGGTATGGCTACACCTTC.

This sequence joins TRBV5-4 and TRBJ2-3; 8 bases fit TRBD2. CDR3 length equals 16 residues. V dropped 0 bases and J dropped 2; count of bases not matched to a gene: 5. Per the germline V gene, CDR1 is SGHNT and CDR2 is YYREEE (reference sequence). The CDR3 nucleotides are TGTGCCAGCAGCTTGGGCGGGAGGCAGATCACAGATACGCAGTATTTT. This gives the protein CASSLGGRQITDTQYF. Filled out from reference TRBV5-4 and TRBJ2-3, the complete variable domain reads ETGVTQSPTHLIKTRGQQVTLRCSSQSGHNTVSWYQQALGQGPQFIFQYYREEENGRGNFPPRFSGLQFPNYSSELNVNALELDDSALYLCASSLGGRQITDTQYFGPGTRLTVL.

The chain carries TRBV7-9 and TRBJ2-5; weak D call: TRBD2 (6 bases). V was trimmed by 5 bases and J by 5 bases, leaving 12 bases between them. The CDR3 contains 13 residues. CDR1 and CDR2 (germline): SEHNR, FQNEAQ (reference sequence). As DNA, the CDR3 is TGTGCCAGCAGCCAAGCGGGTGGGGAGACCCAGTACTTC. Translating gives CASSQAGGETQYF. Drawing the rest from reference TRBV7-9 and TRBJ2-5, the complete variable domain is DTGVSQNPRHKITKRGQNVTFRCDPISEHNRLYWYRQTLGQGPEFLTYFQNEAQLEKSRLLSDRFSAERPKGSFSTLEIQRTEQGDSAMYLCASSQAGGETQYFGPGTRLLVL.

The chain has TRBV2 and TRBJ1-1; a possible D gene is TRBD1 (5 bases). The germline V and J ends were trimmed by 10 bases and 1 base, with 19 bases remaining between them. This CDR3 is 15 amino acids long. Germline V lookup: CDR1 SNHLY, CDR2 FYNNEI. Here the CDR3 reads CATQIEGTQNTEAFF. As DNA, the CDR3 is TGTGCCACCCAGATAGAGGGGACTCAGAACACTGAAGCTTTCTTT.

This clone was found a few times. V usage is TRBV7-2 and J usage is TRBJ1-1; 8 bases are shared with TRBD1. J lost 4 bases, V lost 1 base, and 5 bases had no gene match. Germline V gives CDR1 SGHTA, CDR2 FQGNSA. The CDR3 totals 15 residues. The CDR3 here is CASSLEGQGPTEAFF. The CDR3 region has the DNA TGTGCCAGCAGCTTAGAAGGACAGGGCCCCACTGAAGCTTTCTTT.

The chain is built from TRBV7-2 and TRBJ2-1, with 9 positions matching TRBD2. The CDR3 has 16 amino acids. Germline values: CDR1 SGHTA, CDR2 FQGNSA. The junction had 6 bases not matched to a gene; V was cut back by 5 bases and J by 1 base. CDR3 in amino acids: CASSLYSGGSYNEQFF. CDR3 DNA sequence: TGTGCCAGCAGCCTATATAGCGGGGGATCCTACAATGAGCAGTTCTTC.

The V and J genes are TRBV29-1 and TRBJ1-1; 9 bases match TRBD1. Germline CDR1 reads SQVTM; CDR2 reads ANQGSEA. CDR3 length: 12 residues. The trim removed 6 bases at V and 3 bases at J, leaving 2 bases unmatched. The CDR3 loop reads CSVGQGHTEAFF. The CDR3 region has the DNA TGCAGCGTCGGACAGGGGCACACTGAAGCTTTCTTT.

This chain connects TRBV30 to TRBJ1-2; TRBD1 agrees at 7 bases. The CDR3 loop spans 13 amino acids. The J segment lost 5 bases and the V segment lost 2 bases, leaving 5 bases of the junction unmatched. CDR1 and CDR2 (germline): GTSNPN, SVGIG (reference sequence). The CDR3 nucleotides read TGTGCCTGGAGTAAGGGGGCAGAGTATGGCTACACCTTC. Translated, it gives CAWSKGAEYGYTF.

This clone was observed a few times. The chain is built from TRBV7-2 and TRBJ1-2; TRBD1 matches at 7 bases. The CDR3 is 15 amino acids. Trimming removed 2 bases from V and 4 bases from J; junction bases left unmatched: 7. Germline V gene data show CDR1 as SGHTA and CDR2 as FQGNSA. Here the CDR3 DNA reads TGTGCCAGCAGCTTATCGGGGACAGTGTTCTATGGCTACACCTTC. Its protein is CASSLSGTVFYGYTF.

The chain carries TRBV11-2 and TRBJ2-7; 9 nucleotides match TRBD1. J lost 1 base, V lost 1 base, and 2 bases had no gene match. Germline lookup yields CDR1 SGHAT and CDR2 FQNNGV. There are 15 residues in the CDR3. The CDR3 protein is CASSLAGQGSYEQYF. In DNA, the CDR3 is TGTGCCAGCAGCTTAGCGGGACAGGGATCCTACGAGCAGTACTTC.

The rearrangement uses TRBV4-2 and TRBJ2-1, with TRBD1 as a possible D gene (6 bases). V was trimmed by 0 bases and J by 5 bases, leaving 14 bases between them. Germline V gene sequence: CDR1 LGHNA, CDR2 YNFKEQ. The CDR3 runs to 16 residues. In DNA, the CDR3 is TGTGCCAGCAGCCAAGATTATGAGGGGGAGAACAATGAGCAGTTCTTC. Translated: CASSQDYEGENNEQFF.

This chain joins TRBV7-3 and TRBJ2-3; TRBD2 matches 11 bases. Unmatched junction bases numbered 1, after V lost 4 bases and J lost 4 bases. Germline V gene data show CDR1 as SGHTA and CDR2 as FQGTGA. CDR3 length equals 14 residues. In DNA, the CDR3 is TGTGCCAGCAGCTCGACTAGCGGGGCAGATACGCAGTATTTT. Translation gives CASSSTSGADTQYF.

The table lists this clone with a count of one. The chain joins TRBV11-2 to TRBJ2-5; weak D call: TRBD1 (6 bases). In germline, CDR1 is SGHAT, CDR2 FQNNGV. The length of the CDR3 is 16 residues. The ends were cut back, 4 bases at V and 2 bases at J, with 17 bases in the middle. The CDR3 nucleotides read TGTGCCAGCAGCTCCGATCCGGGACACTATCAAGAGACCCAGTACTTC. As protein: CASSSDPGHYQETQYF.

V gene TRBV5-1 combines with J gene TRBJ2-1; 8 bases match TRBD2. V dropped 1 base and J dropped 7; count of bases not matched to a gene: 4. This CDR3 contains 14 residues. The germline V gene has CDR1 SGHRS and CDR2 YFSETQ. CDR3 loop: CASSLTSGGNEQFF. CDR3 nucleotides: TGCGCCAGCAGCTTGACCAGCGGGGGTAATGAGCAGTTCTTC.

This clone has only a few counts. V is TRBV6-2 or TRBV6-3 and J is TRBJ2-1; D is possibly TRBD1 (5 bases). CDR3 length: 16 residues. The V end lost 0 bases, the J end lost 2 bases, and 11 bases lay between the germline ends. The germline CDR1 and CDR2 sequences are MNHEY and SVGEGT. In nucleotides, the CDR3 is TGTGCCAGCAGTTACTCGATTGGGGCCCCCTACAATGAGCAGTTCTTC. Translated, it gives CASSYSIGAPYNEQFF.

The V and J genes are TRBV9 and TRBJ2-3, with 11 bases matching TRBD2. The ends lost 2 bases at V and 5 bases at J; junction bases unmatched: 4. Per the germline V gene, CDR1 is SGDLS and CDR2 is YYNGEE. There are 15 residues in the CDR3. The CDR3 nucleotides are TGTGCCAGCAGCGTCCTGACTAGCGGGGAAGATACGCAGTATTTT. Its protein product is CASSVLTSGEDTQYF.

The chain is built from TRBV6-5 and TRBJ1-1, with 10 bases lining up with TRBD1. This CDR3 has 16 amino acids. CDR1 is MNHEY, CDR2 SVGAGI, per germline. With V trimmed by 3 bases and J by 0 bases, 4 bases remained unmatched. The CDR3 nucleotides are TGTGCCAGCAGTTATAAGACAGGGGGCGTGAACACTGAAGCTTTCTTT. Its translation is CASSYKTGGVNTEAFF.

The gene calls are TRBV5-4 and TRBJ2-7; 7 nucleotides match TRBD2. The CDR3 has 13 residues. The junction had 7 bases not matched to a gene; V was cut back by 6 bases and J by 4 bases. Germline-derived CDR1 and CDR2 are SGHNT and YYREEE (reference sequence). The CDR3 region is CASNKGGEYEQYF. The CDR3 bases are TGTGCCAGCAATAAGGGAGGGGAATACGAGCAGTACTTC. The full variable domain, its missing parts supplied by reference TRBV5-4 and TRBJ2-7, is ETGVTQSPTHLIKTRGQQVTLRCSSQSGHNTVSWYQQALGQGPQFIFQYYREEENGRGNFPPRFSGLQFPNYSSELNVNALELDDSALYLCASNKGGEYEQYFGPGTRLTVT.

The V call is TRBV14, the J call TRBJ2-3; 8 nucleotides align to TRBD1. The CDR3 runs 14 residues. Germline assignment: CDR1 SGHDN and CDR2 FVKESK. V dropped 4 bases and J dropped 3; count of bases not matched to a gene: 3. The CDR3 reads CASSPDRVTDTQYF. CDR3 in DNA: TGTGCCAGCAGCCCGGACAGGGTGACAGATACGCAGTATTTT. Drawing the rest from reference TRBV14 and TRBJ2-3, the complete variable domain is EAGVTQFPSHSVIEKGQTVTLRCDPISGHDNLYWYRRVMGKEIKFLLHFVKESKQDESGMPNNRFLAERTGGTYSTLKVQPAELEDSGVYFCASSPDRVTDTQYFGPGTRLTVL.

This chain joins TRBV29-1 and TRBJ1-4, with D perhaps TRBD1 (6 bases). The CDR3 has 13 amino acids. The V end was cut by 4 bases, the J end by 7 bases, with 13 bases between. Germline V CDR1 and CDR2: SQVTM, ANQGSEA. CDR3 protein: CSVASRTAEKLFF. The CDR3 DNA reads as TGCAGCGTTGCCTCCCGGACAGCTGAAAAACTGTTTTTT.

The J gene is TRBJ2-1, the V gene TRBV27; 8 bases are shared with TRBD1. V was clipped by 5 bases and J by 12 bases; unmatched bases: 9. The germline V gene has CDR1 MNHEY and CDR2 SMNVEV (reference sequence). The CDR3 covers 13 residues. The CDR3 DNA reads TGTGCCAGCAGTCCTCAAACCGGGACAGGGCAGTTCTTC. It translates to CASSPQTGTGQFF.

The V and J genes are TRBV11-2 and TRBJ2-7, with D possibly being TRBD1 (6 bases). Looked up from germline, CDR1 is SGHAT and CDR2 is FQNNGV. Trimming took 4 bases from V and 0 from J, leaving 16 bases between them. This CDR3 contains 16 residues. The CDR3 reads CASSSQGRSPSYEQYF. The DNA of the CDR3 is TGTGCCAGCAGCTCACAGGGCAGGTCCCCCTCCTACGAGCAGTACTTC.

The gene calls are TRBV7-5 and TRBJ2-5; TRBD1 is the table's D call, not checked against the DNA. TRBV7-5 is marked as a pseudogene. The CDR3 is made up of 13 amino acids. The CDR3 protein is CVRSLVAPETQYF. The CDR3 DNA reads TGTGTCAGAAGCTTAGTGGCCCCAGAGACCCAGTACTTC.

This CDR3 reads CASSLEGSGGRWYEQYF. The CDR3 DNA is TGTGCCAGCAGCTTAGAAGGTAGTGGCGGGAGGTGGTACGAGCAGTACTTC. The chain has TRBV7-2 and TRBJ2-7; 8 bases match TRBD2. The CDR3 runs 17 residues. The germline CDR1 and CDR2 sequences are SGHTA and FQGNSA. With V trimmed by 1 base and J by 4 bases, 12 bases remained unmatched.